This T cell receptor (beta chain) was obtained from a study of cytomegalovirus exposure and HLA in healthy donors. Background on the study: There were 90 million to 130 million unique TCR beta sequences, drawn from roughly 200 million T cells, in an earlier analysis. Of roughly 400 genotyped donors, 81% grouped in the Caucasian-associated ancestry cluster.

Study results and limitations: HLA restriction was apparent for most CMV-associated TCR beta chains in a later analysis.

Of note for this clone: No antigen is known for it.

The germline V gene encodes CDR1 SGHRS and CDR2 YFSETQ. The CDR3 consists of 16 residues. V lost 4 bases and J lost 6; bases outside the gene matches: 11. This PCR relied on a set of 60 Vbeta primers and 13 Jbeta primers. Measured with immunoSEQ multiplex PCR; TCRdb has only the in-frame clones, and not every one. The sample carries approximately 140,000 clones, 81% recorded once. The receptor was isolated from a man aged 18 to 29 in good health and CMV-seronegative. The sequencing sample was made of PBMCs. The chain links TRBV5-1 to TRBJ2-2; 8 bases fit TRBD1. CDR3 nucleotides: TGCGCCAGCAGCAGGGACCGGGACAGGTACGCCGGGGAGCTGTTTTTT. This codes for CASSRDRDRYAGELFF.